The T cell receptor (beta chain) described here comes from a study of CD8 T cells in Susac syndrome. The V gene end was trimmed by 0 bases and the J gene end by 4 bases; junction bases not matched to a gene: 7. This CDR3 is 16 amino acids long. The germline V gene encodes CDR1 MRHNA and CDR2 SNTAGT. Reverse transcription of about 0.5 to 1 ug RNA was carried out with random hexamers. TCRdb fed the immunoSEQ multiplex PCR reads into MiXCR, producing one record per CDR3 protein. The sample has 250,000 to 300,000 distinct CDR3 sequences, 85% seen once. The authors carried out high-throughput sequencing of TCR beta. They applied it to CD8+ and CD4+ T cells obtained from blood. The patients serving as multiple sclerosis controls were treatment-naive. They had stable or active relapsing-remitting disease and fulfilled revised McDonald criteria. Negative isolation was applied to CD8+ and CD4+ T cells, and FACS enrichment was applied to TEMRA cells.

The clonotype was recovered from a human donor with multiple sclerosis. Sample: CD8+ T cells from PBMCs. The chain joins TRBV6-4 to TRBJ2-3; 7 positions match TRBD1. In DNA form, the CDR3 reads TGTGCCAGCAGTGACTCGCGTTTAGGGGGCTCAGATACGCAGTATTTT. It is translated as CASSDSRLGGSDTQYF.